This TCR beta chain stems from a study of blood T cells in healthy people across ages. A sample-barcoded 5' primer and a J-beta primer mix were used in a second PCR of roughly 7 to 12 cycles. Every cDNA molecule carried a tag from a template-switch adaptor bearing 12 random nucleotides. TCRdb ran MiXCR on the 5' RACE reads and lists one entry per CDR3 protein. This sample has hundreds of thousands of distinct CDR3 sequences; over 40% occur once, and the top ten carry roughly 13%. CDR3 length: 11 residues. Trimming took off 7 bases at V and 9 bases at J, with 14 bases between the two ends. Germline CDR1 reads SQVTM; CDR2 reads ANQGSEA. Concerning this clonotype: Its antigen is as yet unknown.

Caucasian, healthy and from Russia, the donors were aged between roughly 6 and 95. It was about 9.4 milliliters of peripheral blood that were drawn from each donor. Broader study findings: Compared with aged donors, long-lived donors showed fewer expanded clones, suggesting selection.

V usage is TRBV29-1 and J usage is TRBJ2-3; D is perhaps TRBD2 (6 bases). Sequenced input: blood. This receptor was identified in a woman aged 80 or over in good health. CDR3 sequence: CSAQNGGTQYF. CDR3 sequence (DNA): TGCAGCGCCCAGAATGGGGGGACGCAGTATTTT.